A single T cell receptor beta chain is shown here with its context. Data came from immunoSEQ multiplex PCR; TCRdb stores just in-frame clones and leaves some out. The sample records 65,000 to 95,000 clones, around 87% being singletons. These data are taken from a study of control samples from healthy donors and cancer patients. The germline gives CDR1 MNHEY, CDR2 SVGAGI. The CDR3 covers 15 residues. V was pared by 4 bases and J by 0 bases, with 10 bases between. Sequenced input: blood. V and J are TRBV6-5 and TRBJ1-3; unclear D gene. This TCR came from a middle-aged man in good health. The CDR3 protein is CASSSGRTSGNTIYF. CDR3 coding DNA: TGTGCCAGCAGTTCCGGCAGAACCTCTGGAAACACCATATATTTT.